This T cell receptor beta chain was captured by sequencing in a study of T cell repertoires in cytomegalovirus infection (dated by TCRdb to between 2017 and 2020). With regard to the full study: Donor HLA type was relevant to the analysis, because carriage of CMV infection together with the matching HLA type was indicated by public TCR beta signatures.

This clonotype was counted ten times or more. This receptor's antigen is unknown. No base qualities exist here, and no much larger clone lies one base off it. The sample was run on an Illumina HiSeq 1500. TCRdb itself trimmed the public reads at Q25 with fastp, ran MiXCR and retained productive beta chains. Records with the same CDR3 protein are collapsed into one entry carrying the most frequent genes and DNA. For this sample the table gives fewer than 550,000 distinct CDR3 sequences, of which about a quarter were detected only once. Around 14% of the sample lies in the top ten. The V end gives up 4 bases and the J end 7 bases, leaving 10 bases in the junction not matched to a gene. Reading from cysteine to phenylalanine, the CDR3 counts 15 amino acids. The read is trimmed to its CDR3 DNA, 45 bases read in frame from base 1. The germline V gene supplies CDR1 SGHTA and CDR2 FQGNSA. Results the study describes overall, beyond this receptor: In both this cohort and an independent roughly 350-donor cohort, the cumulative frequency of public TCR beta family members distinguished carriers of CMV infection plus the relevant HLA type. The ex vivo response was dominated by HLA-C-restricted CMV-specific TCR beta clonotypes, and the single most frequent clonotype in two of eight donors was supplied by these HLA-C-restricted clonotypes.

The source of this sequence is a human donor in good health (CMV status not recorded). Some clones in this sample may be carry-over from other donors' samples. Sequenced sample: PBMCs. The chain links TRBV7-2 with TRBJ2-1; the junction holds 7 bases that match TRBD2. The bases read TGTGCCAGCAGCTCCGGCGGGAGCCCTTGGAATGAGCAGTTCTTC. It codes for CASSSGGSPWNEQFF. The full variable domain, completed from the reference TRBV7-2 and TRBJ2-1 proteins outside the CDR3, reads GAGVSQSPSNKVTEKGKDVELRCDPISGHTALYWYRQSLGQGLEFLIYFQGNSAPDKSGLPSDRFSAERTGGSVSTLTIQRTQQEDSAVYLCASSSGGSPWNEQFFGPGTRLTVL.